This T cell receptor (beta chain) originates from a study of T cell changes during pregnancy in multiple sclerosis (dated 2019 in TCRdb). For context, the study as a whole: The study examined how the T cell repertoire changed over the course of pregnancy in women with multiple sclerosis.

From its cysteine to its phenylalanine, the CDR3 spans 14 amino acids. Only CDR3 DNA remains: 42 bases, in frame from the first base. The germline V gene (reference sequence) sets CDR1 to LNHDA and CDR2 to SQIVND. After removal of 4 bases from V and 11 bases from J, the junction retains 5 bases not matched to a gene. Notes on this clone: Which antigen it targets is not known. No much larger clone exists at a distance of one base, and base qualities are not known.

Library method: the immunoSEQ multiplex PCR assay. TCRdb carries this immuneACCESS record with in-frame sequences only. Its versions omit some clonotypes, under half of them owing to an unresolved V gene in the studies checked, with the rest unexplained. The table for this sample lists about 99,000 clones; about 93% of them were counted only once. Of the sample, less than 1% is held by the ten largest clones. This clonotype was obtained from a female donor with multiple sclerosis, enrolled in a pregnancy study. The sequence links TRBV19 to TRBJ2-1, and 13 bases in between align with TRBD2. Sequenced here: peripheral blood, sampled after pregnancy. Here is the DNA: TGTGCCAGTAGTAGTCCGGGACTAGCGGGGCAGCAGTTCTTC. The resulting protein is CASSSPGLAGQQFF.